A selection of T cell receptor beta chains follows, all from one sample in a study of T-cell reconstitution after alpha-beta-depleted transplantation in children. TCRdb re-called the PCR reads through MiXCR, storing one row per CDR3 protein. The data show approximately 520,000 distinct CDR3 sequences, with around a third seen just once and less than 2.5% held by the top ten. The sample in question was PBMCs from the stem cell graft donor, obtained from the stem cell graft. All receptors derive from a human donor who donated a stem cell graft to a child with aplastic anemia. CDR3s include the opening cysteine and the closing phenylalanine or tryptophan. The D gene is left open where the match is weak. Size values are once, few and many counts, or a class for expanded clones, and some rows have none.

-	15	TRBV6-2/TRBV6-3	TRBJ1-5	-	CASSASTGGVQPQHF	TGTGCCAGCAGTGCTTCCACGGGGGGAGTACAGCCCCAGCATTTT
-	14	TRBV20-1	TRBJ1-5	-	CSARVGDGNQPQHF	TGCAGTGCTAGAGTTGGGGATGGCAATCAGCCCCAGCATTTT
TRBD1	15	TRBV25-1	TRBJ2-1	few	CASSGQGARRNEQFF	TGTGCCAGCAGTGGACAGGGGGCGCGTAGGAATGAGCAGTTCTTC
-	16	TRBV29-1	TRBJ2-3	few	CSVDTKQGSGTDTQYF	TGCAGCGTTGACACCAAGCAGGGGTCTGGCACAGATACGCAGTATTTT
-	14	TRBV20-1	TRBJ2-2	few	CSVQGGLGTGELFF	TGCAGTGTTCAGGGGGGGCTGGGCACCGGGGAGCTGTTTTTT
-	15	TRBV7-2	TRBJ2-1	-	CASSLASWGYNEQFF	TGTGCCAGCAGCTTAGCTTCTTGGGGTTACAATGAGCAGTTCTTC
TRBD2	16	TRBV30	TRBJ2-3	-	CAWIEIAGGYTDTQYF	TGTGCCTGGATTGAGATAGCGGGAGGGTACACAGATACGCAGTATTTT
-	13	TRBV12-3/TRBV12-4	TRBJ1-1	few	CASSFGGVTEAFF	TGTGCCAGCAGTTTCGGGGGTGTTACTGAAGCTTTCTTT
-	14	TRBV20-1	TRBJ2-4	-	CSARLGTAKNIQYF	TGCAGTGCTAGACTCGGGACGGCCAAAAACATTCAGTACTTC
-	14	TRBV5-1	TRBJ2-4	-	CASSPGGFMHIQYF	TGCGCCAGCAGCCCCGGGGGTTTCATGCACATTCAGTACTTC
TRBD2	16	TRBV19	TRBJ2-1	few	CASSLSQAGVEGEQFF	TGTGCCAGTAGTTTATCACAAGCGGGAGTTGAAGGAGAGCAGTTCTTC
TRBD1	16	TRBV29-1	TRBJ2-6	-	CSVFQGVASGANVLTF	TGCAGCGTCTTTCAGGGGGTCGCTTCTGGGGCCAACGTCCTGACTTTC
-	15	TRBV10-3	TRBJ2-2	-	CAISDRPFVTGELFF	TGTGCCATCAGTGACCGTCCTTTCGTTACCGGGGAGCTGTTTTTT
-	13	TRBV19	TRBJ1-1	once	CASSIPGESEAFF	TGTGCCAGTAGTATTCCAGGGGAGTCTGAAGCTTTCTTT
-	12	TRBV20-1	TRBJ1-1	-	CSAGGLNTEAFF	TGCAGTGCAGGGGGGTTGAACACTGAAGCTTTCTTT
-	17	TRBV11-2	TRBJ2-1	-	CASSRPYSGRGYNEQFF	TGTGCCAGCAGCAGACCGTATAGCGGCAGGGGGTACAATGAGCAGTTCTTC
-	14	TRBV6-1	TRBJ2-4	-	CASQTGSGKNIQYF	TGTGCCAGCCAGACGGGGAGTGGCAAAAACATTCAGTACTTC
TRBD2	14	TRBV7-8	TRBJ2-2	few	CASSSGGGAGELFF	TGTGCCAGCAGCTCGGGAGGGGGTGCCGGGGAGCTGTTTTTT
TRBD2	15	TRBV9	TRBJ2-3	-	CASSVVTSGSATQYF	TGTGCCAGCAGCGTAGTAACTAGCGGGTCGGCTACGCAGTATTTT
TRBD2	14	TRBV20-1	TRBJ2-7	-	CSATLGTSDYEQYF	TGCAGTGCCACGCTCGGGACTAGCGACTACGAGCAGTACTTC
TRBD2	16	TRBV7-9	TRBJ2-2	-	CASSPTSGKNTGELFF	TGTGCCAGCAGCCCGACTAGCGGAAAGAACACCGGGGAGCTGTTTTTT
-	17	TRBV7-9	TRBJ1-4	few	CASSLATGVSTNEKLFF	TGTGCCAGCAGCTTAGCAACAGGCGTCTCAACTAATGAAAAACTGTTTTTT
TRBD2	15	TRBV20-1	TRBJ2-2	few	CSASGGAGEAGELFF	TGCAGTGCTAGTGGGGGAGCGGGAGAGGCCGGGGAGCTGTTTTTT
TRBD2	18	TRBV28	TRBJ2-1	-	CASSLYLAGSVSYNEQFF	TGTGCCAGCAGTTTATACTTAGCGGGAAGTGTATCTTACAATGAGCAGTTCTTC
-	13	TRBV5-1	TRBJ1-5	-	CASSFSRGQPQHF	TGCGCCAGCAGCTTCAGCAGGGGTCAGCCCCAGCATTTT
-	15	TRBV25-1	TRBJ1-5	few	CASSEGSYSNQPQHF	TGTGCCAGCAGTGAAGGCAGTTATAGCAATCAGCCCCAGCATTTT
TRBD2	15	TRBV11-2	TRBJ2-1	few	CASSLEGLAGNEQFF	TGTGCCAGCAGCTTGGAGGGACTAGCGGGAAATGAGCAGTTCTTC
-	15	TRBV6-5	TRBJ2-7	few	CASSYSEQGLYEQYF	TGTGCCAGCAGTTACTCGGAACAGGGTCTCTACGAGCAGTACTTC
TRBD2	18	TRBV12-3/TRBV12-4	TRBJ2-2	few	CASSFYFIAGNPTGELFF	TGTGCCAGCAGTTTCTACTTTATAGCGGGCAACCCCACCGGGGAGCTGTTTTTT
-	14	TRBV20-1	TRBJ1-1	-	CSAKSGLVNTEAFF	TGCAGTGCCAAAAGCGGGTTAGTGAACACTGAAGCTTTCTTT
-	15	TRBV5-1	TRBJ2-7	-	CASSAGTPYSYEQYF	TGCGCCAGCAGCGCCGGGACTCCTTACTCCTACGAGCAGTACTTC
-	14	TRBV20-1	TRBJ1-2	few	CSARGSARGYGYTF	TGCAGTGCTAGAGGTTCCGCGCGGGGCTATGGCTACACCTTC
TRBD1	15	TRBV6-5	TRBJ1-2	-	CASSYVGGTGYGYTF	TGTGCCAGCAGTTACGTCGGGGGGACAGGCTATGGCTACACCTTC
TRBD1	19	TRBV20-1	TRBJ1-6	few	CSAARDRGAPSSYNSPLHF	TGCAGTGCTGCGAGGGACAGGGGAGCCCCGAGCTCCTATAATTCACCCCTCCACTTT
-	15	TRBV20-1	TRBJ2-5	-	CSAREFPRYQETQYF	TGCAGTGCTAGAGAGTTTCCCAGGTACCAAGAGACCCAGTACTTC
TRBD1	14	TRBV2	TRBJ2-7	-	CASKWGQGTYEQYF	TGTGCCAGCAAATGGGGACAGGGAACCTACGAGCAGTACTTC
-	16	TRBV7-9	TRBJ2-1	-	CASSLEGQLKIDEQFF	TGTGCCAGCAGCTTAGAAGGCCAGCTAAAGATTGATGAGCAGTTCTTC
-	14	TRBV10-2	TRBJ2-1	few	CASMAEGSYNEQFF	TGCGCCAGCATGGCGGAGGGCTCCTACAATGAGCAGTTCTTC
-	14	TRBV28	TRBJ2-5	-	CASRSSSSSGTQYF	TGTGCCAGCAGATCCTCGTCAAGTTCGGGGACCCAGTACTTC
TRBD1	15	TRBV7-3	TRBJ1-1	-	CASSRTQGGETEAFF	TGTGCCAGCAGCCGAACGCAGGGGGGCGAAACTGAAGCTTTCTTT
-	13	TRBV20-1	TRBJ1-1	many	CSARGIRDTEAFF	TGCAGTGCTAGAGGTATCAGGGACACTGAAGCTTTCTTT
TRBD1	18	TRBV20-1	TRBJ1-4	-	CSARDSTGGIGTNEKLFF	TGCAGTGCTAGAGATTCGACAGGGGGCATCGGGACTAATGAAAAACTGTTTTTT
-	14	TRBV12-3/TRBV12-4	TRBJ2-5	few	CASSLSQGQETQYF	TGTGCCAGCAGCTTATCACAGGGCCAAGAGACCCAGTACTTC
TRBD1	16	TRBV5-1	TRBJ1-3	few	CASSLAQGTVGNTIYF	TGCGCCAGCAGCTTGGCACAGGGGACTGTGGGAAACACCATATATTTT
TRBD2	16	TRBV7-2	TRBJ2-2	few	CASSLGGSSGTGELFF	TGTGCCAGCAGCTTAGGGGGGTCTAGCGGGACCGGGGAGCTGTTTTTT
TRBD2	16	TRBV11-1	TRBJ2-3	few	CASSLPGGVSTDTQYF	TGTGCCAGCAGCTTACCGGGGGGGGTCAGCACAGATACGCAGTATTTT
-	17	TRBV12-3/TRBV12-4	TRBJ1-5	once	CASSLAVSQGFNQPQHF	TGTGCCAGCAGTTTAGCGGTATCCCAGGGTTTCAATCAGCCCCAGCATTTT
TRBD2	14	TRBV20-1	TRBJ2-2	-	CSARAPGLTGELLF	TGCAGTGCTAGAGCCCCGGGACTAACCGGGGAGCTGCTTTTT
-	15	TRBV19	TRBJ2-6	-	CASRVGGSGANVLTF	TGTGCCAGTAGAGTGGGGGGCTCTGGGGCCAACGTCCTGACTTTC
TRBD1	12	TRBV30	TRBJ2-7	-	CAWEGQGYEHYF	TGTGCCTGGGAGGGACAGGGGTACGAGCATTACTTC
-	15	TRBV3-1	TRBJ2-3	-	CASSQTMTSTDTQYF	TGTGCCAGCAGCCAAACGATGACTAGCACAGATACGCAGTATTTT